This TCR beta chain is from a study of cytomegalovirus exposure and HLA in healthy donors (dated by TCRdb to about 2017). A note on the overall study: According to an earlier analysis of 587 of the donors, roughly 180 million T cells yielded 90 million to 130 million unique TCR beta sequences and approximately 300 Gb of sequence data. In addition to the first cohort of approximately 650 subjects, a separate validation cohort of approximately 130 different subjects was used. An earlier analysis of 500 to 750 of the donors applied high-throughput TCR beta sequencing to assess whether each TCR beta V gene segment acted as functional or pseudogenic. The number of donors typed differed by locus, with roughly 620-630 for A, B, C, DRB1 and DQB1, around 520 for DQA1, 606 for DPA1, and under 490 for DPB1. In the later analysis, no new phenotypic data were used to find candidate immune exposures; instead, reliance was placed on TCR beta sequences and their occurrence across donors. Around 330 gigabases of sequencing data and 70 million to 100 million unique TCR sequences made up an early release that covered nearly 650 HLA-typed donors. Class I and class II HLA loci were covered by the typing at four-digit resolution. Among the approximately 400 genotyped donors, around 81% belonged to the genetic ancestry cluster associated with self-reported Caucasian donors. Among about 400 genotyped donors of the cohort, an average of approximately 200,000 unique TCR beta nucleotide sequences was sequenced per donor, of which 15% to 20% were non-productive. A later analysis re-examined previously published TCR beta repertoires from around 670 donors and added high-resolution HLA genotyping to investigate patterns of TCR occurrence. The study aimed to test whether signatures of past pathogen exposure could be identified by cataloging public T cell receptors. A later genetic analysis used genome-wide SNP genotypes for about 60% of the 666 donors, treating that subset as a discovery cohort. Because of strong linkage in the cohort, five DR-DQ haplotypes were treated as single units for association and clustering. High-throughput TCR immunosequencing, statistical association of individual TCRs with disease status, and machine learning were combined to predict cytomegalovirus infection status. All discovery cohort repertoires had been generated on a single sequencing platform. The T cell repertoires of some 700 subjects were profiled by immunosequencing and related to cytomegalovirus serostatus. Donor age, sex, ethnicity and CMV serostatus were compiled alongside the repertoire data. The research as a whole found: Linkage disequilibrium might explain the correlated functional status among segregating V segments, but an unknown experimental factor could not be excluded. Specific HLA alleles were associated with roughly 17,000 TCR beta sequences at a false discovery rate of 0.05 in a later analysis. A later analysis found that HLA-associated TCR beta chains were more clonally expanded and had lower generation probabilities than equally common non-associated chains. For the cohort, immune exposure information was limited to CMV serostatus. Because counts were too low, under 20 rarely observed V segments, including chromosome 9 orphons, were left out of the earlier analysis of approximately 500 of the donors. In a later analysis, the rate of TCR association differed among HLA loci, with DRB1 alleles having the most associated TCRs and HLA-C alleles having the fewest. In vitro tests confirmed that a few of the cytomegalovirus-associated TCR beta chains recognize cytomegalovirus antigens. When HLA alleles, especially DR and DQ, strongly co-occurred, attributing TCR associations to individual alleles was difficult. Only TCR beta chains were sequenced in this cohort, and the absence of alpha or paired-chain data limited detectable features. The authors suggested that the approach could potentially be extended to other disease states and immunological phenotypes. Most TCR sequences were seen in very few donors, while some public TCRs were found in many individuals. In a later analysis, most CMV-associated TCR beta chains were found to appear HLA-restricted, with HLA associations seemingly driven largely by CMV exposure. In an earlier analysis of roughly 500 of the donors, most TCR beta V segments appeared in productive rearrangements about 87% or about 30% of the time, broadly matching IMGT annotations. The study listed 164 TCR beta chains as associated with cytomegalovirus. A further reported finding was that TCR beta sequences accurately predicted the HLA-A and HLA-B alleles for most subjects in the first cohort. A group of highly shared sequence variants was considered likely to be a technical artifact of the sequencing pipeline. Because HLA typing was unavailable for some donors at each locus, only the typed subset was used in association tests. A later genetic analysis reported fewer N-insertions in productive TCRs among donors in an Asian-associated ancestry cluster than the roughly 690-donor mean. According to a later analysis, parvovirus B19, influenza, CMV and Epstein-Barr virus appeared linked to several top co-occurrence clusters. The 87-base-pair reads could not distinguish some IMGT-functional V segments, including TRBV6-2 and TRBV6-3, so those segments were excluded. V-gene and J-gene trimming of TCR beta chains was associated with a missense DCLRE1C variant in a later genetic analysis, and the association was replicated in an independent cohort. The classifier was reported to diagnose cytomegalovirus status with high specificity and sensitivity in both the original cohort and the validation cohort. Sequencing depth was assumed to be roughly uniform across donors in the presence/absence analyses, though that assumption may not hold.

As concerns this clone: It lacks a known antigen. No much larger clone exists at a distance of one base, and base qualities are not known.

The library came from the immunoSEQ multiplex PCR assay. The multiplex PCR relied on a mix of 60 forward primers for TCR Vbeta segments and 13 reverse primers for TCR Jbeta segments. The CDR3 region of rearranged TCR beta genes was amplified from genomic DNA by a multiplex PCR assay. Amplified TCR beta libraries were sequenced as 87-base-pair reads on the Illumina HiSeq System. As for how the authors treated the data: In a later analysis, some 80 million unique TCR beta chains were counted across the approximately 640 repertoires, and around 10 million of these chains were shared by at least two donors. To remove PCR and sequencing errors, raw reads were error-corrected and collapsed into unique sequences using a nearest-neighbor algorithm that merged closely related sequences. To assign V, D and J gene segments, CDR3 sequences were aligned to IMGT reference sequences. For a sequence to be retained, a match of at least six nucleotides was required to both a V gene segment and a J gene segment. A rearrangement was called productive if the CDR3 had no stop codons and remained in frame with V and J, and every other rearrangement was called non-productive. Following IMGT convention, CDR3 was defined as the stretch from the second conserved V-encoded cysteine up to the conserved J-encoded phenylalanine. In an earlier analysis of around 540 of the donors, sequences lacking an unambiguous match to a single V gene segment were excluded. An earlier analysis of some 610 of the donors called V segments functional above 56.7% productive rearrangements and segregating when the between-donor standard deviation exceeded 5%. A statistical classification framework was built to diagnose cytomegalovirus status from the catalog of TCR beta chain sequences. In a later analysis, TCR nucleotide sequences were compared against IMGT/GENE-DB human TR gene sequences so that V and J genes could be assigned. A later analysis assigned CDR3 sequences and most-parsimonious VDJ recombination scenarios with the TCRdist pipeline. In a later analysis, every TCR beta chain was defined by the combination of its CDR3 amino acid sequence and its V-gene family, and reads without a unique V-gene family were dropped. To address suspected cross-contamination and a sequencing artifact, a later analysis removed a few hundred highly shared, low-generation-probability nucleotide sequences. In a later analysis, a clonal expansion index for each public chain was calculated from normalized within-repertoire ranks of inferred template counts. In a later analysis, generation probabilities were computed using a VDJ recombination model fitted to out-of-frame rearrangements, and the results were checked against IGoR. Hypergeometric tests were used in a later analysis to score TCR-TCR, TCR-HLA and TCR-CMV co-occurrence, with a repertoire-size bias correction applied to the TCR pairs. In a later analysis, false discovery rates were estimated by permuting HLA or CMV assignments 20 times. A later analysis grouped co-occurring TCRs with DBSCAN, adding TCRdist sequence similarity when clustering within HLA-allele-positive subsets. Repertoires with fewer than 30,000 or more than 120,000 public chains, plus five repertoires with anomalous nucleotide sharing, were excluded from co-occurrence clustering. TCRdb provides this immuneACCESS table in a form limited to in-frame rearrangements. Some clones are lacking; in checked studies, under half of them reflect an unresolved V gene, and why the rest are absent is not known. That table is the source of V, J and clone size, and D and trimming were worked out from the DNA. Within this sample are tens of thousands of clones, with roughly 83% of them counted one time only. The ten biggest clones cover 4.3% of the sample.

The cohort consisted of approximately 670 healthy bone marrow donors. At the time of sampling, all cohort members were nominally healthy, though unrecorded immune exposures were likely present. The donor was CMV seronegative and belonged to the group of 350 or so seronegative cohort members. A peripheral blood sample was collected from each donor, and TCR beta sequencing was performed on peripheral blood mononuclear cells. The Qiagen DNeasy Blood Extraction Kit was used to extract genomic DNA from the blood cell samples. There are 13 amino acids in the CDR3, from cysteine to phenylalanine inclusive. Only the CDR3 DNA is retained, 39 bases long and in frame from the first base. The junction carries 6 bases between V and J, which are trimmed by 2 bases and 4 bases respectively. In the germline V gene, CDR1 corresponds to MNHEY and CDR2 to SVGAGI.

Recombination connected TRBV6-5 to TRBJ2-4; the D segment could be TRBD2, given 6 matching bases. The sequencing input was PBMCs. The TCR originated in a man aged 30 to 39 in good health and CMV-seronegative. The CDR3 reads as follows: CASSYGGKNIQYF. The nucleotide sequence reads TGTGCCAGCAGTTACGGGGGGAAAAACATTCAGTACTTC.